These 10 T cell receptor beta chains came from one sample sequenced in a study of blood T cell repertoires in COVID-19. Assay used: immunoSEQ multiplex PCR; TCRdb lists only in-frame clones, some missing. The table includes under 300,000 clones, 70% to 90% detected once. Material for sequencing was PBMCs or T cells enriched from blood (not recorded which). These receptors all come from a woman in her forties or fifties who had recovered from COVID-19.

DNA for the CDR3: TGTGCCAGCAGCTTGAATAGTGTGGATGAAAAACTGTTTTTT. This sequence encodes CASSLNSVDEKLFF. The V and J genes are TRBV5-5 and TRBJ1-4, with D uncertain. The length of the CDR3 is 14 residues. Germline CDR1 and CDR2: SGHKS and YYEKEE (reference sequence). V was pared by 1 base and J by 6 bases, with 10 bases between.

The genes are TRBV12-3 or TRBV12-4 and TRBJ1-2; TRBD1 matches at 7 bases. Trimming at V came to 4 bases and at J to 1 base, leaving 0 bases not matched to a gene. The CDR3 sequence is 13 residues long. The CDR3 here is CASSWDSNYGYTF. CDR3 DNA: TGTGCCAGCAGTTGGGACAGTAACTATGGCTACACCTTC.

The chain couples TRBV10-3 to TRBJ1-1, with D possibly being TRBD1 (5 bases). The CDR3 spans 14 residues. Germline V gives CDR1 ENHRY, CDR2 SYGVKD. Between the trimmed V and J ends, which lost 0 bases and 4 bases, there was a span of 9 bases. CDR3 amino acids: CAISESGQITEAFF. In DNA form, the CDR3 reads TGTGCCATCAGTGAGTCGGGGCAGATCACTGAAGCTTTCTTT.

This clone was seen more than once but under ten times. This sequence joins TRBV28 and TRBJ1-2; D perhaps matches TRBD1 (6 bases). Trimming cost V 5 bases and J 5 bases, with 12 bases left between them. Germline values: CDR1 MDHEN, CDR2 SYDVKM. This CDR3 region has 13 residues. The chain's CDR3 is CASSLGQFYGYTF. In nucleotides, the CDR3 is TGTGCCAGCAGTCTCGGACAGTTTTATGGCTACACCTTC.

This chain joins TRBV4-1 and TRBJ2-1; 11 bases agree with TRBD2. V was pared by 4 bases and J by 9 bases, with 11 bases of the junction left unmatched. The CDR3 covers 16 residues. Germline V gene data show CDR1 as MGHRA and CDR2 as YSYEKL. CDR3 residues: CASSLVAGGHYGEQFF. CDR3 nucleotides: TGCGCCAGCAGCCTGGTAGCGGGAGGGCATTATGGTGAGCAGTTCTTC.

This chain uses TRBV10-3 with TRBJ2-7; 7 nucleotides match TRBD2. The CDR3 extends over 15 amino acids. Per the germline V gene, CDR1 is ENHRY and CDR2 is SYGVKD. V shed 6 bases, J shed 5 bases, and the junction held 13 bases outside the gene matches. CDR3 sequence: CAISPGGKFRDEQYF. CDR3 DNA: TGTGCCATCAGCCCCGGGGGGAAATTTCGCGACGAGCAGTACTTC.

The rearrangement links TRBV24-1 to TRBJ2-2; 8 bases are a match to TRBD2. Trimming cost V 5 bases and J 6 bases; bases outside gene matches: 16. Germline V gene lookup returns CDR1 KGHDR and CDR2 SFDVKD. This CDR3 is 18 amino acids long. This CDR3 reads CATSARAGDPGGAGELFF. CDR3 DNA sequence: TGTGCCACCAGTGCACGAGCGGGAGATCCCGGGGGGGCCGGGGAGCTGTTTTTT.

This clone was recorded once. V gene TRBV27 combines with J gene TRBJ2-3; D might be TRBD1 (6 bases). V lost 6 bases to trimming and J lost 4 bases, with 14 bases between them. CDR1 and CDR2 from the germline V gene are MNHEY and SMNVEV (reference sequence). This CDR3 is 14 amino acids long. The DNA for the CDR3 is TGTGCCAGCAGACGACAGGTCCGTGCAGATACGCAGTATTTT. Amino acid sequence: CASRRQVRADTQYF.

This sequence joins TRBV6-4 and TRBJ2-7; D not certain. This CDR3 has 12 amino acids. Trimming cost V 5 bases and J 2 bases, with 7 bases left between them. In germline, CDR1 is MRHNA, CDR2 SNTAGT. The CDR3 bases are TGTGCCAGCAGTCAGTCAACCTACGAGCAGTACTTC. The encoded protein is CASSQSTYEQYF.

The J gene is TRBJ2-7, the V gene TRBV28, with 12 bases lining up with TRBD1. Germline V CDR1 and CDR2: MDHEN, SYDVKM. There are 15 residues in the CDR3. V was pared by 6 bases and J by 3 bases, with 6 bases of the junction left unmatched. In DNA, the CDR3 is TGTGCCAGCAGGTCCGGGACAGGGGGCGGCTACGAGCAGTACTTC. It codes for CASRSGTGGGYEQYF.